One and the same sample provided the 18 T cell receptor beta chains below, sequenced in a study of blood T cells in healthy people across ages. A second 7 to 11 cycle PCR used barcoded and J-beta primers. TCRdb fed the 5' RACE reads into MiXCR, producing one record per CDR3 protein. The profile shows 1.5 million to 2 million distinct CDR3 sequences, approximately 28% of them singletons. Sequences were obtained from blood. Receptors were obtained from a woman aged 25 to 39 in good health.

This clonotype was detected many times. The CDR3 here is CASSLVRGSSYNEQFF. As DNA, the CDR3 is TGCGCCAGCAGCTTGGTCCGGGGGAGCTCCTACAATGAGCAGTTCTTC. The chain has TRBV5-1 and TRBJ2-1; D may be TRBD2 (6 bases). The V gene's germline CDR1 is SGHRS and CDR2 YFSETQ. CDR3 length: 16 amino acids. Trimming took 0 bases from V and 0 from J, leaving 10 bases between them. Full variable domain (remainder filled in from reference TRBV5-1 and TRBJ2-1): KAGVTQTPRYLIKTRGQQVTLSCSPISGHRSVSWYQQTPGQGLQFLFEYFSETQRNKGNFPGRFSGRQFSNSRSEMNVSTLELGDSALYLCASSLVRGSSYNEQFFGPGTRLTVL.

This clonotype has ten or more counts. The chain employs TRBV6-1 and TRBJ2-3, with 12 bases matching TRBD2. CDR3 length equals 15 residues. The germline V gene encodes CDR1 MNHNS and CDR2 SASEGT. After removal of 4 bases from V and 1 base from J, the junction contained 0 bases not matched to a gene. The CDR3 nucleotides read TGTGCCAGCAGTGGACTAGCGGGGGGCACAGATACGCAGTATTTT. Translation: CASSGLAGGTDTQYF.

This sequence joins TRBV20-1 and TRBJ2-1; no reliable D call. Germline V gene data show CDR1 as DFQATT and CDR2 as SNEGSKA (reference sequence). The CDR3 has 13 residues. V was cut by 3 bases and J by 9 bases, with 15 bases left in between. Here the CDR3 reads CSASLSAEPEQFF. The CDR3 DNA sequence: TGCAGTGCTAGTCTTTCCGCAGAACCTGAGCAGTTCTTC.

This clonotype was recorded many times. J is TRBJ1-2 and V is TRBV5-1, with a weak D call TRBD1 (5 bases). The CDR3 length is 14 residues. Germline V gives CDR1 SGHRS, CDR2 YFSETQ. V shed 1 base and J shed 0 bases, with 7 bases lying between them. The CDR3 loop is CASSLTTANYGYTF. In DNA form, the CDR3 reads TGCGCCAGCAGCTTGACGACAGCTAACTATGGCTACACCTTC.

V gene TRBV7-2 combines with J gene TRBJ1-2; D ambiguous. CDR1 and CDR2 from the germline V gene are SGHTA and FQGNSA. The CDR3 runs to 13 residues. V was clipped by 0 bases and J by 8 bases, with 10 bases between them. In nucleotides, the CDR3 is TGTGCCAGCAGCTTAGCGGAAGCAGGCGGCTACACCTTC. It encodes CASSLAEAGGYTF.

In this sample, this clonotype turned up many times. V is TRBV5-1 and J is TRBJ2-7; TRBD1 might be the D (5 bases). From germline, CDR1 is SGHRS and CDR2 YFSETQ. The CDR3 is 13 residues long. Between the trimmed V and J ends, which lost 8 bases and 3 bases, there was a span of 15 bases. For the CDR3, the DNA is TGCGCCAGTTCTGAGACAGACCTCTACGAGCAGTACTTC. Its translation is CASSETDLYEQYF.

This clonotype was picked up a small number of times. This sequence joins TRBV9 and TRBJ1-1; TRBD1 matches 9 bases. The CDR3 is 16 residues long. Trimming removed 1 base from V and 8 bases from J; junction bases left unmatched: 12. Germline V gene data show CDR1 as SGDLS and CDR2 as YYNGEE. The CDR3 sequence is CASSVSGTGTFGEAFF. CDR3 in DNA: TGTGCCAGCAGCGTATCCGGGACAGGGACCTTCGGGGAAGCTTTCTTT.

This clonotype has ten or more counts. CDR3 region: CSAKHGAYGYTF. The DNA for the CDR3 is TGCAGCGCCAAACACGGTGCCTATGGCTACACCTTC. This chain joins TRBV29-1 and TRBJ1-2; no clear D gene. Trimming stripped 7 bases from V and 4 bases from J, with 13 bases between. The CDR3 has 12 residues. Germline-derived CDR1 and CDR2 are SQVTM and ANQGSEA. The full variable domain, its missing parts supplied by reference TRBV29-1 and TRBJ1-2, is SAVISQKPSRDICQRGTSLTIQCQVDSQVTMMFWYRQQPGQSLTLIATANQGSEATYESGFVIDKFPISRPNLTFSTLTVSNMSPEDSSIYLCSAKHGAYGYTFGSGTRLTVV.

This clonotype was counted only a few times. V usage is TRBV5-1 and J usage is TRBJ1-6; 8 bases match TRBD1. With V trimmed by 1 base and J by 10 bases, 10 bases remained unmatched. This CDR3 is 16 amino acids long. Germline CDR1 and CDR2: SGHRS and YFSETQ. Here the CDR3 reads CASSLSGTGFYSPLHF. DNA of the CDR3: TGCGCCAGCAGCTTGTCCGGGACAGGATTTTACTCACCCCTCCACTTT.

The J gene is TRBJ2-7, the V gene TRBV5-4; D remains ambiguous. The CDR3 extends over 13 amino acids. Germline V gives CDR1 SGHNT, CDR2 YYREEE (reference sequence). Trimming stripped 4 bases from V and 3 bases from J, with 11 bases between. The CDR3 DNA reads as TGTGCCAGCAGCACCGATTTGAGCTACGAGCAGTACTTC. Its protein product is CASSTDLSYEQYF.

The chain has TRBV5-1 and TRBJ1-5; 8 bases match TRBD1. Germline V lookup: CDR1 SGHRS, CDR2 YFSETQ. V shed 3 bases, J shed 5 bases, and the junction held 4 bases outside the gene matches. The length of the CDR3 is 14 residues. This CDR3 reads CASSWTGIDQPQHF. CDR3 DNA: TGCGCCAGCAGCTGGACAGGGATTGATCAGCCCCAGCATTTT.

The chain employs TRBV24-1 and TRBJ2-3, with TRBD1 matching over 8 bases. V trimming: 5 bases; J trimming: 5 bases; junction bases outside the gene matches: 11. The CDR3 length is 16 residues. Germline CDR1 is KGHDR and CDR2 is SFDVKD. The CDR3 coding sequence is TGTGCCACCAGTGCCAGCTACGGACAGGGCTTAGATACGCAGTATTTT. This gives the protein CATSASYGQGLDTQYF.

The rearrangement joins TRBV27 to TRBJ2-6, with D unresolved. V lost 3 bases to trimming and J lost 2 bases, with 14 bases between them. The CDR3 contains 17 residues. Germline V gives CDR1 MNHEY, CDR2 SMNVEV (reference sequence). Written as DNA, the CDR3 is TGTGCCAGCAGTTTCGGCGTTGGGTCTCCTGGGGCCAACGTCCTGACTTTC. It yields the protein CASSFGVGSPGANVLTF.

The J gene is TRBJ2-4, the V gene TRBV28; TRBD2 might be the D (5 bases). Deletions cut 6 bases from V and 3 bases from J, with 24 bases between. The CDR3 totals 18 residues. From germline, CDR1 is MDHEN and CDR2 SYDVKM. For the CDR3, the DNA is TGTGCCAGCAGAACTCGAGAGGAGACGGGATTAGGCAAAAACATTCAGTACTTC. Residues: CASRTREETGLGKNIQYF.

The chain carries TRBV14 and TRBJ2-7, with TRBD2 matching 10 bases. The CDR3 has 15 residues. V gave up 2 bases and J gave up 2 bases; unmatched junction bases: 3. Germline CDR1 is SGHDN and CDR2 is FVKESK. CDR3 residues: CASSQYTSGAYEQYF. CDR3 sequence (DNA): TGTGCCAGCAGCCAATATACTAGCGGGGCCTACGAGCAGTACTTC.

The CDR3 nucleotides are TGTGCCAGCAGCTCCCCCCGTGTCTACGAGCAGTACTTC. Amino acid sequence: CASSSPRVYEQYF. This chain connects TRBV7-6 to TRBJ2-7; D uncertain. Trimming stripped 4 bases from V and 3 bases from J, with 10 bases between. Germline-derived CDR1 and CDR2 are SGHVS and FNYEAQ. The CDR3 extends over 13 amino acids.

This clonotype was seen only a few times. This may be a read error, as it is one base from a much larger clone. The chain carries TRBV12-3 or TRBV12-4 and TRBJ2-1; D uncertain. The CDR3 is made up of 13 amino acids. V was trimmed by 3 bases and J by 13 bases, leaving 16 bases between them. CDR3: CASSLADKETQFF. The CDR3 nucleotides read TGTGCCAGCAGTTTGGCAGATAAAGAGACCCAGTTCTTC.

The genes are TRBV6-6 and TRBJ2-1; 9 bases agree with TRBD2. Unmatched junction bases numbered 4, after V lost 2 bases and J lost 8 bases. Germline CDR1 and CDR2: MNHNY and SVGAGI (reference sequence). CDR3 size: 14 residues. The CDR3 bases are TGTGCCAGCAGTTACGGGACTAGCAATTATGAGCAGTTCTTC. Amino acid sequence: CASSYGTSNYEQFF.